The 28 T cell receptor beta chains in this list originate from one sample, sequenced in a study of blood T cell repertoires in COVID-19. TCRdb's copy holds only in-frame clones and misses some; the assay was immunoSEQ multiplex PCR. This sample has about 280,000 clones, with 90% found just once. The specimen was PBMCs or T cells enriched from blood (not recorded which). These receptor sequences come from a woman aged 18-29 years with acute COVID-19.

The CDR3 loop is CASSDRGGQPQHF. CDR3 DNA: TGTGCCAGCAGTGATAGGGGAGGCCAGCCCCAGCATTTT. The gene calls are TRBV12-3 or TRBV12-4 and TRBJ1-5; D is perhaps TRBD1 (5 bases). The CDR3 spans 13 residues. V was cut by 5 bases and J by 7 bases, with 12 bases left in between.

The gene calls are TRBV5-8 and TRBJ2-7; 8 nucleotides align to TRBD1. Germline CDR1 reads SGHTS; CDR2 reads YDEGEE. This CDR3 is built from 16 residues. Trimming cost V 0 bases and J 3 bases; bases outside gene matches: 8. The chain's CDR3 is CASSLATGTGRYEQYF. The CDR3 DNA follows: TGTGCCAGCAGCTTGGCCACCGGGACAGGACGCTACGAGCAGTACTTC.

J is TRBJ1-6 and V is TRBV5-6; 10 bases map to TRBD1. The CDR3 totals 15 residues. From germline, CDR1 is SGHDT and CDR2 YYEEEE. V dropped 1 base and J dropped 11; count of bases not matched to a gene: 6. The CDR3 DNA sequence: TGTGCCAGCAGCTTGTGGGACAGGGGCGAGACACCCCTCCACTTT. Amino acids: CASSLWDRGETPLHF.

This chain uses TRBV9 with TRBJ2-7; 10 bases align to TRBD1. Trimming removed 2 bases from V and 5 bases from J; junction bases left unmatched: 10. The CDR3 sequence is 16 residues long. Per the germline V gene, CDR1 is SGDLS and CDR2 is YYNGEE. DNA for the CDR3: TGTGCCAGCAGCGTCTCAGCCGGGACAGGGGCGCACGAGCAGTACTTC. Protein sequence: CASSVSAGTGAHEQYF.

The gene calls are TRBV2 and TRBJ2-6; D might be TRBD1 (5 bases). CDR1 is SNHLY and CDR2 is FYNNEI in the germline V gene. The CDR3 runs 16 residues. V lost 10 bases to trimming and J lost 0 bases, with 16 bases between them. CDR3 bases: TGTGCCACCCCGTCAGGGATCGGCTCTGGGGCCAACGTCCTGACTTTC. This encodes CATPSGIGSGANVLTF.

The chain combines TRBV24-1 with TRBJ1-2, with D possibly being TRBD1 (5 bases). The CDR3 length is 13 residues. Trimming shortened V by 4 bases and J by 7 bases, and 12 bases separated the two germline ends. Germline CDR1 is KGHDR and CDR2 is SFDVKD. The CDR3 DNA is TGTGCCACCAGTGAAGACAGTGGATTTGGCTACACCTTC. Translated: CATSEDSGFGYTF.

This clone occurred a few times. The chain joins TRBV7-2 to TRBJ2-1; 8 bases match TRBD2. This CDR3 is built from 16 residues. V shed 0 bases and J 1 base; nucleotides not matched to a gene: 2. Germline V gives CDR1 SGHTA, CDR2 FQGNSA. CDR3 coding DNA: TGTGCCAGCAGCTTAGCTAGCGGGGTTTCCTACAATGAGCAGTTCTTC. It is translated as CASSLASGVSYNEQFF. The complete variable domain, with remaining parts taken from reference TRBV7-2 and TRBJ2-1, reads GAGVSQSPSNKVTEKGKDVELRCDPISGHTALYWYRQSLGQGLEFLIYFQGNSAPDKSGLPSDRFSAERTGGSVSTLTIQRTQQEDSAVYLCASSLASGVSYNEQFFGPGTRLTVL.

This clone has a handful of counts. The gene calls are TRBV24-1 and TRBJ2-3; D possibly corresponds to TRBD1 (5 bases). In germline, CDR1 is KGHDR, CDR2 SFDVKD. The germline V and J ends were trimmed by 9 bases and 2 bases, with 8 bases remaining between them. This CDR3 has 12 amino acids. The CDR3 nucleotides are TGTGCCACCGGGGCTCCCACAGATACGCAGTATTTT. Translation gives CATGAPTDTQYF.

This chain links TRBV27 with TRBJ2-7, with 11 bases lining up with TRBD2. The CDR3 contains 18 residues. CDR1 is MNHEY and CDR2 is SMNVEV in the germline V gene (reference sequence). V shed 6 bases, J shed 1 base, and the junction held 14 bases outside the gene matches. The CDR3 protein is CASSRDRRTSGRSYEQYF. The CDR3 nucleotides are TGTGCCAGCAGCCGTGACAGGCGGACTAGCGGGCGGTCCTACGAGCAGTACTTC.

CDR3 residues: CASSNRGTTNEKLFF. As DNA, the CDR3 is TGTGCCAGTAGTAACAGGGGCACAACTAATGAAAAACTGTTTTTT. The chain has TRBV19 and TRBJ1-4, with 7 nucleotides matching TRBD1. V shed 4 bases and J 0 bases; nucleotides not matched to a gene: 2. This CDR3 is built from 15 residues. Germline loops: CDR1 LNHDA, CDR2 SQIVND (reference sequence). The full variable domain, in which reference TRBV19 and TRBJ1-4 provide the parts outside the CDR3, is DGGITQSPKYLFRKEGQNVTLSCEQNLNHDAMYWYRQDPGQGLRLIYYSQIVNDFQKGDIAEGYSVSREKKESFPLTVTSAQKNPTAFYLCASSNRGTTNEKLFFGSGTQLSVL.

This clone was detected once. The CDR3 spells CASSYGTESGEQYF. The DNA for the CDR3 is TGTGCCAGCAGTTACGGGACAGAATCTGGCGAGCAGTACTTC. The V gene is TRBV6-6, the J gene TRBJ2-7; 7 bases match TRBD1. The CDR3 is made up of 14 amino acids. Per germline, CDR1 MNHNY and CDR2 SVGAGI (reference sequence). V lost 2 bases and J lost 6; bases outside the gene matches: 7.

The chain is built from TRBV27 and TRBJ2-7, with a tentative D call TRBD2 (6 bases). The CDR3 has 14 amino acids. V lost 5 bases, J lost 2 bases, and 13 bases lay in between. Germline V gives CDR1 MNHEY, CDR2 SMNVEV (reference sequence). CDR3 sequence reads: CASSPEVAAYEQYF. CDR3 DNA: TGTGCCAGCAGTCCCGAGGTAGCGGCCTACGAGCAGTACTTC.

This chain links TRBV18 with TRBJ2-1, with 7 bases that match TRBD1. Unmatched junction bases numbered 8, after V lost 3 bases and J lost 6 bases. The CDR3 runs to 15 residues. The germline V gene encodes CDR1 KGHSH and CDR2 LQKENI. The CDR3 loop reads CASSPQTGLSNEQFF. CDR3 DNA sequence: TGTGCCAGCTCACCCCAGACAGGGCTCTCCAATGAGCAGTTCTTC.

The chain links TRBV27 to TRBJ2-1; perhaps TRBD2 as D (6 bases). This CDR3 region has 14 residues. Trimming cost V 6 bases and J 5 bases, with 14 bases left between them. Per the germline V gene, CDR1 is MNHEY and CDR2 is SMNVEV (reference sequence). The CDR3 DNA reads TGTGCCAGCAGGACTGGCGGGGCGAACAATGAGCAGTTCTTC. Encoded protein: CASRTGGANNEQFF.

This chain uses TRBV2 with TRBJ2-7, with D tentatively TRBD2 (6 bases). Trimming took off 6 bases at V and 0 bases at J, with 12 bases between the two ends. The CDR3 is 14 amino acids. Germline CDR1 reads SNHLY; CDR2 reads FYNNEI. The CDR3 bases are TGTGCCAGCAGAGGGGTACTAGCCTCCTACGAGCAGTACTTC. This gives the protein CASRGVLASYEQYF.

The V call is TRBV4-2, the J call TRBJ2-3, with TRBD2 matching 11 bases. Germline V gene lookup returns CDR1 LGHNA and CDR2 YNFKEQ. CDR3 size: 16 residues. V shed 4 bases and J 4 bases; nucleotides not matched to a gene: 7. CDR3 region: CASSPSLAGGSDTQYF. The CDR3 DNA is TGTGCCAGCAGCCCGTCCCTAGCGGGAGGCTCAGATACGCAGTATTTT.

The chain couples TRBV3-1 (or the pseudogene TRBV3-2) to TRBJ1-1; TRBD1 aligns across 8 bases. Germline V CDR1 and CDR2: LGHDT, YNNKEL (reference sequence). Trimming took 4 bases from V and 6 from J; bases not matched to a gene: 7. The CDR3 contains 14 residues. The CDR3 coding sequence is TGTGCCAGCAGCCCACAAGGACAGGGCGCTGAAGCTTTCTTT. Translated, it gives CASSPQGQGAEAFF.

The sample holds a few counts of this clone. The gene calls are TRBV5-8 and TRBJ2-7; 9 bases line up with TRBD1. CDR3 length equals 15 residues. Unmatched junction bases numbered 8, after V lost 2 bases and J lost 5 bases. CDR1 is SGHTS, CDR2 YDEGEE, per germline. The CDR3 spells CASSLPRDRVNEQYF. The CDR3, as DNA: TGTGCCAGCAGCTTACCACGGGACAGGGTGAACGAGCAGTACTTC.

This chain uses TRBV9 with TRBJ2-7; unclear D gene. The CDR3 length is 14 residues. The V gene's germline CDR1 is SGDLS and CDR2 YYNGEE. Trimming removed 2 bases at V and 2 bases at J, with 11 bases between. CDR3 coding DNA: TGTGCCAGCAGCGTTACATCTTTGGCCTACGAGCAGTACTTC. Translating gives CASSVTSLAYEQYF.

The chain links TRBV11-1 to TRBJ2-3; TRBD1 matches at 8 bases. This CDR3 is built from 14 residues. The junction had 4 bases not matched to a gene; V was cut back by 3 bases and J by 5 bases. Germline CDR1 reads SGHAT; CDR2 reads FQDESV (reference sequence). The CDR3 sequence is CASSFQGAGDTQYF. DNA for the CDR3: TGTGCCAGCAGCTTTCAGGGGGCGGGAGATACGCAGTATTTT.

This clone was picked up a small number of times. This sample includes further DNA sequences coding for the same CDR3. The rearrangement links TRBV5-1 to TRBJ2-7; 8 bases line up with TRBD2. Germline CDR1 reads SGHRS; CDR2 reads YFSETQ. The CDR3 has 14 residues. Losses at the gene ends were 3 bases for V and 1 base for J; bases not matched to a gene: 3. Here the CDR3 reads CASSSASGSYEQYF. CDR3 nucleotide sequence: TGCGCCAGCAGCTCGGCTAGCGGGTCCTACGAGCAGTACTTC.

The V and J genes are TRBV3-1 (or the pseudogene TRBV3-2) and TRBJ2-3, with D possibly being TRBD2 (5 bases). V was clipped by 0 bases and J by 5 bases, with 9 bases between them. The CDR3 has 14 amino acids. The V gene's germline CDR1 is LGHDT and CDR2 YNNKEL (reference sequence). The CDR3 DNA reads TGTGCCAGCAGCCAAGAGACGGGGAGAGATACGCAGTATTTT. The encoded protein is CASSQETGRDTQYF.

This chain uses TRBV24-1 with TRBJ2-3; D gene uncertain. The CDR3 has 14 amino acids. V was clipped by 5 bases and J by 2 bases, with 10 bases between them. Germline lookup yields CDR1 KGHDR and CDR2 SFDVKD. Written as DNA, the CDR3 is TGTGCCACCAGTGGAGTGCCCTTCACAGATACGCAGTATTTT. Protein product: CATSGVPFTDTQYF.

This chain uses TRBV5-1 with TRBJ2-2; 7 positions agree with TRBD1. Germline V CDR1 and CDR2: SGHRS, YFSETQ. The CDR3 totals 14 residues. V lost 4 bases, J lost 6 bases, and 6 bases stayed unmatched. The CDR3 spells CASSKRTGSGELFF. The CDR3 nucleotides read TGCGCCAGCAGCAAGAGGACAGGTTCCGGGGAGCTGTTTTTT.

This clone was observed a few times. This sequence joins TRBV28 and TRBJ1-1; no definite D call. Germline V gene data show CDR1 as MDHEN and CDR2 as SYDVKM. The V end lost 6 bases, the J end lost 2 bases, and 16 bases lay between the germline ends. The CDR3 is 15 residues long. CDR3 nucleotides: TGTGCCAGCAGGGAGCGAAACTACAAAAACACTGAAGCTTTCTTT. Amino acid sequence: CASRERNYKNTEAFF.

This rearrangement joins TRBV4-1 to TRBJ2-7; the match to TRBD2 covers 10 bases. After removal of 0 bases from V and 5 bases from J, the junction contained 10 bases not matched to a gene. The CDR3 loop spans 17 amino acids. The V gene's germline CDR1 is MGHRA and CDR2 YSYEKL. The CDR3 DNA sequence: TGCGCCAGCAGCCAAGATTTGGTAGCGGGAGGTCTCAACGAGCAGTACTTC. Translation: CASSQDLVAGGLNEQYF.

The chain is built from TRBV2 and TRBJ2-4, with D perhaps matching TRBD2 (6 bases). CDR3 length equals 11 residues. Trimming removed 3 bases from V and 13 bases from J, with 10 bases in between. Germline V gene data show CDR1 as SNHLY and CDR2 as FYNNEI. The CDR3 is CASSDRRGQYF. The CDR3, as DNA: TGTGCCAGCAGTGACAGGCGGGGACAGTACTTC.

The chain employs TRBV27 and TRBJ1-1, with a weak D call TRBD1 (5 bases). The V and J ends lost 5 bases and 6 bases respectively, with 22 bases between them. Germline V gene data show CDR1 as MNHEY and CDR2 as SMNVEV (reference sequence). The CDR3 is 16 amino acids. The CDR3 loop is CASSRQNRGGAPEAFF. As DNA, the CDR3 is TGTGCCAGCAGTCGACAGAACCGAGGTGGTGCACCTGAAGCTTTCTTT.